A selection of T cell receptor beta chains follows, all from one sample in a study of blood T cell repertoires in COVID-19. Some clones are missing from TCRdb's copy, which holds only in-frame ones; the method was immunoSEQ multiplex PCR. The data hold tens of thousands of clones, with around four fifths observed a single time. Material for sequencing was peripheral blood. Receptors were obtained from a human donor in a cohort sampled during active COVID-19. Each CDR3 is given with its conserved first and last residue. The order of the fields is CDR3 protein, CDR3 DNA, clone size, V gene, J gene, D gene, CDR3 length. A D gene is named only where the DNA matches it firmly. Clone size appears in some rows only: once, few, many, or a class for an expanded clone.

CDR3aa: CASSRDRGLDEQFF
CDR3nt: TGTGCCAGCAGCCGGGACAGGGGGCTTGATGAGCAGTTCTTC
abundance: NA
v_gene: TRBV7-2
j_gene: TRBJ2-1
d_gene: TRBD1
len: 14

CDR3aa: CASRGSGTEAFF
CDR3nt: TGTGCCAGCAGGGGTTCAGGCACTGAAGCTTTCTTT
abundance: NA
v_gene: TRBV6-5
j_gene: TRBJ1-1
d_gene: NA
len: 12

CDR3aa: CASSRTQGISPLHF
CDR3nt: TGTGCCAGCAGCAGAACCCAGGGTATTTCACCCCTCCACTTT
abundance: once
v_gene: TRBV14
j_gene: TRBJ1-6
d_gene: NA
len: 14

CDR3aa: CAWSAAGGSGNTIYF
CDR3nt: TGTGCCTGGAGTGCCGCGGGGGGTTCTGGAAACACCATATATTTT
abundance: NA
v_gene: TRBV30
j_gene: TRBJ1-3
d_gene: NA
len: 15

CDR3aa: CASSVEGDGYSPLHF
CDR3nt: TGTGCCAGCAGCGTAGAGGGGGACGGCTATTCACCCCTCCACTTT
abundance: NA
v_gene: TRBV9
j_gene: TRBJ1-6
d_gene: NA
len: 15

CDR3aa: CASSLGQGETDTQYF
CDR3nt: TGTGCCAGCAGCCTGGGACAGGGGGAGACAGATACGCAGTATTTT
abundance: NA
v_gene: TRBV3-1/TRBV3-2
j_gene: TRBJ2-3
d_gene: TRBD1
len: 15

CDR3aa: CASSPGQGVYEQYF
CDR3nt: TGTGCCAGCTCACCAGGGCAGGGGGTCTACGAGCAGTACTTC
abundance: NA
v_gene: TRBV18
j_gene: TRBJ2-7
d_gene: TRBD1
len: 14

CDR3aa: CATSLNSGNTQETQYF
CDR3nt: TGTGCCACCAGTCTGAATAGCGGGAATACCCAAGAGACCCAGTACTTC
abundance: NA
v_gene: TRBV15
j_gene: TRBJ2-5
d_gene: TRBD2
len: 16

CDR3aa: CASSIPGLAGVADTQYF
CDR3nt: TGTGCCAGTAGTATCCCAGGACTAGCGGGAGTGGCAGATACGCAGTATTTT
abundance: NA
v_gene: TRBV19
j_gene: TRBJ2-3
d_gene: TRBD2
len: 17

CDR3aa: CASSDSSAGSGNTIYF
CDR3nt: TGTGCCAGCAGTGATTCCAGCGCAGGGTCTGGAAACACCATATATTTT
abundance: NA
v_gene: TRBV2
j_gene: TRBJ1-3
d_gene: NA
len: 16

CDR3aa: CASSKGISGRAKNTYNEQFF
CDR3nt: TGTGCCAGCAGCAAAGGGATTAGCGGGAGGGCCAAAAATACTTACAATGAGCAGTTCTTC
abundance: NA
v_gene: TRBV21-1
j_gene: TRBJ2-1
d_gene: NA
len: 20

CDR3aa: CASSSIRGTNEKLFF
CDR3nt: TGTGCCAGCAGTTCGATTAGGGGGACCAATGAAAAACTGTTTTTT
abundance: NA
v_gene: TRBV6-5
j_gene: TRBJ1-4
d_gene: NA
len: 15

CDR3aa: CATRVGGPLGEPLNTEAFF
CDR3nt: TGTGCCACCAGGGTCGGGGGGCCCCTGGGTGAGCCTTTAAACACTGAAGCTTTCTTT
abundance: NA
v_gene: TRBV24-1
j_gene: TRBJ1-1
d_gene: NA
len: 19

CDR3aa: CASIPRQGLTYEQYF
CDR3nt: TGTGCCAGCATCCCTCGCCAGGGCCTGACCTACGAGCAGTACTTC
abundance: few
v_gene: TRBV2
j_gene: TRBJ2-7
d_gene: NA
len: 15

CDR3aa: CASSPPPGRANYGYTF
CDR3nt: TGTGCCAGTAGTCCCCCCCCGGGGAGAGCTAACTATGGCTACACCTTC
abundance: once
v_gene: TRBV19
j_gene: TRBJ1-2
d_gene: NA
len: 16

CDR3aa: CASRTGGFSYGYTF
CDR3nt: TGTGCCTCGAGGACAGGGGGGTTTTCTTATGGCTACACCTTC
abundance: NA
v_gene: TRBV30
j_gene: TRBJ1-2
d_gene: TRBD1
len: 14

CDR3aa: CARLTDTQYF
CDR3nt: TGTGCCAGACTCACAGATACGCAGTATTTT
abundance: NA
v_gene: TRBV6-5
j_gene: TRBJ2-3
d_gene: NA
len: 10

CDR3aa: CASSPTDRVDGYTF
CDR3nt: TGTGCCAGCAGCCCGACGGACAGGGTGGATGGCTACACCTTC
abundance: NA
v_gene: TRBV7-9
j_gene: TRBJ1-2
d_gene: TRBD1
len: 14

CDR3aa: CASKSLAGVLNEQFF
CDR3nt: TGTGCCAGCAAAAGCCTAGCGGGAGTCCTCAATGAGCAGTTCTTC
abundance: NA
v_gene: TRBV5-6
j_gene: TRBJ2-1
d_gene: TRBD2
len: 15

CDR3aa: CASSPAGPMNTEAFF
CDR3nt: TGTGCCAGCAGCCCGGCAGGGCCGATGAACACTGAAGCTTTCTTT
abundance: NA
v_gene: TRBV6-5
j_gene: TRBJ1-1
d_gene: NA
len: 15

CDR3aa: CASSLGSGGPNSYEQYF
CDR3nt: TGTGCCAGCAGCTTAGGGTCTGGGGGCCCGAACTCCTACGAGCAGTACTTC
abundance: NA
v_gene: TRBV11-2
j_gene: TRBJ2-7
d_gene: NA
len: 17

CDR3aa: CASSQDRGHNQPQHF
CDR3nt: TGCGCCAGCAGCCAGGACAGGGGGCACAATCAGCCCCAGCATTTT
abundance: NA
v_gene: TRBV4-1
j_gene: TRBJ1-5
d_gene: TRBD1
len: 15

CDR3aa: CASSQDHFGGGLNTGELFF
CDR3nt: TGTGCCAGCAGCCAAGATCATTTTGGCGGGGGGCTAAACACCGGGGAGCTGTTTTTT
abundance: NA
v_gene: TRBV3-1/TRBV3-2
j_gene: TRBJ2-2
d_gene: TRBD2
len: 19

CDR3aa: CASIPYRDSHYGYTF
CDR3nt: TGTGCCAGTATTCCCTACCGGGACAGCCACTATGGCTACACCTTC
abundance: NA
v_gene: TRBV19
j_gene: TRBJ1-2
d_gene: TRBD1
len: 15

CDR3aa: CASSLEGFAGGPIYEQYF
CDR3nt: TGTGCCAGCAGCTTAGAGGGATTCGCGGGAGGGCCGATTTACGAGCAGTACTTC
abundance: NA
v_gene: TRBV7-9
j_gene: TRBJ2-7
d_gene: TRBD2
len: 18

CDR3aa: CASGGYTGGLGEPQHF
CDR3nt: TGTGCCAGCGGGGGGTACACAGGGGGCTTAGGAGAGCCCCAGCATTTT
abundance: NA
v_gene: TRBV2
j_gene: TRBJ1-5
d_gene: TRBD1
len: 16

CDR3aa: CSVVTDTGELFF
CDR3nt: TGCAGCGTTGTAACGGACACCGGGGAGCTGTTTTTT
abundance: once
v_gene: TRBV29-1
j_gene: TRBJ2-2
d_gene: NA
len: 12

CDR3aa: CASSYTLAGDYNEQFF
CDR3nt: TGTGCCAGCAGTTACACTCTAGCGGGGGACTACAATGAGCAGTTCTTC
abundance: NA
v_gene: TRBV6-5
j_gene: TRBJ2-1
d_gene: TRBD2
len: 16

CDR3aa: CASSPRGGANVLTF
CDR3nt: TGTGCCAGCAGTCCCAGGGGTGGGGCCAACGTCCTGACTTTC
abundance: few
v_gene: TRBV2
j_gene: TRBJ2-6
d_gene: NA
len: 14